This T cell receptor (beta chain) was identified in a study of shared clonotypes between healthy human individuals. Overall study: Per donor, CD8 memory used one plate, CD8 naive used two, CD4 memory used three and CD4 naive used three.

Germline lookup yields CDR1 MNHEY and CDR2 SVGAGI. The CDR3 loop spans 15 amino acids. V lost 10 bases and J 0 bases, leaving 16 bases between the germline ends. Notes on this clone: Its antigen is unknown.

Study-wide points: Despite large depth, rarefaction showed incomplete sorted-subset sequencing. Approximately 4.5% was the fraction of naive CD4 clonotypes found shared across a few donors.

Sorted-subset replicate PCRs used 150 to 200 ng of genomic DNA. This amount corresponded to approximately 30,000 T cell genomes. The method was immunoSEQ multiplex PCR; TCRdb's version includes in-frame clones alone and lacks a portion of them. The sample records 2 million or so clones, 85% to 95% being singletons. The chain links TRBV6-5 to TRBJ1-3; tentative D call: TRBD1 (6 bases). What was sequenced was naive CD4+ T cells sorted from blood. Sample subset: CD45RA+ positively selected. The receptor was isolated from a man aged 18 to 30 in good health. CDR3 bases: TGTGCCACGCAGATATCGACAGGCTCTGGAAACACCATATATTTT. It yields the protein CATQISTGSGNTIYF.